This entry lists 32 T cell receptor beta chains sequenced from one sample in a study of blood T cell repertoires in COVID-19. The method was immunoSEQ multiplex PCR; TCRdb's version includes in-frame clones alone and lacks a portion of them. The sample lists 250,000 to 350,000 clones; approximately 87% were seen once. The sequenced sample consisted of peripheral blood. The source is a woman aged 45-65 years who had recovered from COVID-19.

The rearrangement uses TRBV11-3 and TRBJ2-5; D uncertain. The ends were cut back, 2 bases at V and 4 bases at J, with 8 bases in the middle. The germline CDR1 and CDR2 sequences are SGHNT and YENEEA. The CDR3 consists of 13 residues. The chain's CDR3 is CASSLKPGETQYF. The DNA of the CDR3 is TGTGCCAGCAGCTTAAAACCGGGAGAGACCCAGTACTTC. The whole variable domain, remainder taken from reference TRBV11-3 and TRBJ2-5, is EAGVVQSPRYKIIEKKQPVAFWCNPISGHNTLYWYLQNLGQGPELLIRYENEEAVDDSQLPKDRFSAERLKGVDSTLKIQPAELGDSAVYLCASSLKPGETQYFGPGTRLLVL.

This clone was seen a handful of times. The chain uses TRBV28 and TRBJ1-5; D is undetermined. Germline-derived CDR1 and CDR2 are MDHEN and SYDVKM. This CDR3 has 11 amino acids. Trimming stripped 2 bases from V and 8 bases from J, with 4 bases between. The CDR3 bases are TGTGCCAGCAGTTTAGGAGAGCCCCAGCATTTT. The encoded protein is CASSLGEPQHF. The variable domain in full, with the rest retrieved from reference TRBV28 and TRBJ1-5, is DVKVTQSSRYLVKRTGEKVFLECVQDMDHENMFWYRQDPGLGLRLIYFSYDVKMKEKGDIPEGYSVSREKKERFSLILESASTNQTSMYLCASSLGEPQHFGDGTRLSIL.

The chain has TRBV20-1 and TRBJ1-1, with unresolved D. CDR1 DFQATT and CDR2 SNEGSKA come from the germline V gene (reference sequence). Trimming shortened V by 6 bases and J by 2 bases, and 7 bases separated the two germline ends. This CDR3 is built from 11 residues. The CDR3 here is CSADINTEAFF. CDR3 in DNA: TGCAGTGCCGACATAAACACTGAAGCTTTCTTT.

V usage is TRBV27 and J usage is TRBJ2-1, with TRBD2 identical over 12 bases. This CDR3 has 15 residues. Germline values: CDR1 MNHEY, CDR2 SMNVEV (reference sequence). With 7 bases clipped from V and 4 bases from J, the junction kept 5 bases outside the gene matches. The CDR3, as DNA: TGTGCCAGCACCACTCTAGCGGGGGGGTACAATGAGCAGTTCTTC. Amino acids: CASTTLAGGYNEQFF.

The chain recombines TRBV3-1 (or the pseudogene TRBV3-2) with TRBJ2-7; D uncertain. Germline loops: CDR1 LGHDT, CDR2 YNNKEL (reference sequence). V dropped 3 bases and J dropped 3 bases, with 18 bases sitting between them. This CDR3 spans 16 amino acids. DNA for the CDR3: TGTGCCAGCAGCCATTCGTGGGCCACGGCCGACTACGAGCAGTACTTC. Translating it yields CASSHSWATADYEQYF.

The chain couples TRBV5-4 to TRBJ1-2; D is undetermined. Germline lookup yields CDR1 SGHNT and CDR2 YYREEE (reference sequence). There are 12 residues in the CDR3. Trimming shortened V by 4 bases and J by 4 bases, and 8 bases separated the two germline ends. The CDR3 region has the DNA TGTGCCAGCAGCGGCACCTTCTATGGCTACACCTTC. Residues: CASSGTFYGYTF.

This chain's CDR3 is CASSRPGQGFYGYTF. CDR3 bases: TGTGCCAGCAGCCGACCCGGACAGGGGTTCTATGGCTACACCTTC. The V call is TRBV5-4, the J call TRBJ1-2; 9 positions match TRBD1. V lost 4 bases and J lost 4; bases outside the gene matches: 8. The CDR3 extends over 15 amino acids. CDR1 and CDR2 from the germline V gene are SGHNT and YYREEE (reference sequence).

The V gene is TRBV6-5, the J gene TRBJ2-3, with TRBD2 identical over 7 bases. With V trimmed by 0 bases and J by 5 bases, 5 bases remained unmatched. This CDR3 has 15 residues. CDR1 and CDR2 (germline): MNHEY, SVGAGI. CDR3 DNA: TGTGCCAGCAGTTACTCGGCGGGAGCTATAGATACGCAGTATTTT. Translation: CASSYSAGAIDTQYF.

The CDR3 sequence is CASSPQTGKETQYF. CDR3 in DNA: TGTGCCAGCAGCCCACAAACAGGGAAAGAGACCCAGTACTTC. The rearrangement links TRBV7-2 to TRBJ2-5; perhaps TRBD1 as D (6 bases). The CDR3 is 14 residues long. V lost 5 bases and J 3 bases, leaving 13 bases between the germline ends. CDR1 and CDR2 (germline): SGHTA, FQGNSA. Full variable domain (missing parts from reference TRBV7-2 and TRBJ2-5): GAGVSQSPSNKVTEKGKDVELRCDPISGHTALYWYRQSLGQGLEFLIYFQGNSAPDKSGLPSDRFSAERTGGSVSTLTIQRTQQEDSAVYLCASSPQTGKETQYFGPGTRLLVL.

The gene calls are TRBV3-1 (or the pseudogene TRBV3-2) and TRBJ2-2; 8 bases line up with TRBD1. There are 14 residues in the CDR3. V shed 1 base and J 5 bases; nucleotides not matched to a gene: 0. Germline V lookup: CDR1 LGHDT, CDR2 YNNKEL (reference sequence). As DNA, the CDR3 is TGTGCCAGCAGCCAAGGGACAGGGACCGGGGAGCTGTTTTTT. This gives the protein CASSQGTGTGELFF.

The chain has TRBV19 and TRBJ1-2, with D hard to call. V was clipped by 7 bases and J by 0 bases, with 15 bases between them. Germline loops: CDR1 LNHDA, CDR2 SQIVND (reference sequence). The CDR3 is 15 residues long. DNA for the CDR3: TGTGCCAGTACCCGCGACCGGGGAGCTAACTATGGCTACACCTTC. Its translation is CASTRDRGANYGYTF.

The CDR3 loop reads CASSYPYRERRNQPQHF. CDR3 bases: TGTGCCAGCAGTTACCCCTACAGGGAACGACGCAATCAGCCCCAGCATTTT. The chain is built from TRBV6-2 or TRBV6-3 and TRBJ1-5, with D possibly matching TRBD1 (6 bases). CDR3 length: 17 residues. Per the germline V gene, CDR1 is MNHEY and CDR2 is SVGEGT. Trimming removed 2 bases at V and 2 bases at J, with 16 bases between.

The J gene is TRBJ2-3, the V gene TRBV9; 7 bases fit TRBD1. The CDR3 covers 16 residues. Germline V gene sequence: CDR1 SGDLS, CDR2 YYNGEE. V lost 4 bases to trimming and J lost 2 bases; unmatched junction nucleotides: 10. CDR3: CASSPRGDRYTDTQYF. CDR3 nucleotides: TGTGCCAGCAGCCCGAGAGGGGACAGATACACAGATACGCAGTATTTT.

This chain connects TRBV5-6 to TRBJ2-7; 8 bases are shared with TRBD1. This CDR3 contains 14 residues. Germline V CDR1 and CDR2: SGHDT, YYEEEE. J gave up 1 base and V 4 bases, and 4 bases lay outside the gene matches. The CDR3 DNA sequence: TGTGCCAGCAGCGCCCGACAGGGGTCCTACGAGCAGTACTTC. Encoded protein: CASSARQGSYEQYF.

With regard to this clone: At one boundary the junction diverges from the germline segment, which might be a read error. J is TRBJ1-1 and V is TRBV6-2 or TRBV6-3, with D possibly matching TRBD1 (6 bases). The CDR3 sequence is 15 residues long. Germline lookup yields CDR1 MNHEY and CDR2 SVGEGT. This CDR3 is CASSYELGQNNEAFF. DNA for the CDR3: TGTGCCAGCAGTTACGAACTTGGACAGAACAATGAAGCTTTCTTT.

The J gene is TRBJ1-1, the V gene TRBV19; the D gene is possibly TRBD1 (5 bases). V lost 3 bases, J lost 4 bases, and 15 bases lay in between. CDR1 is LNHDA, CDR2 SQIVND, per germline (reference sequence). This CDR3 contains 15 residues. The DNA for the CDR3 is TGTGCCAGTAGTATTTCCGAAGGGAGGGGCACTGAAGCTTTCTTT. Protein: CASSISEGRGTEAFF.

The chain couples TRBV6-5 to TRBJ2-5; 7 bases align to TRBD1. Germline lookup yields CDR1 MNHEY and CDR2 SVGAGI. The CDR3 covers 12 residues. Trimming at V came to 8 bases and at J to 4 bases, leaving 4 bases not matched to a gene. CDR3 DNA sequence: TGTGCCAGCGGCGCAGGGGGAGAGACCCAGTACTTC. Its translation: CASGAGGETQYF.

The gene calls are TRBV5-1 and TRBJ2-3; TRBD2 matches at 12 bases. Germline-derived CDR1 and CDR2 are SGHRS and YFSETQ. Trimming took 3 bases from V and 3 from J; bases not matched to a gene: 17. The CDR3 consists of 20 residues. The CDR3 protein is CASSWGRSPRLAGVTDTQYF. CDR3 DNA: TGCGCCAGCAGCTGGGGACGCAGCCCGAGACTAGCGGGAGTGACAGATACGCAGTATTTT.

The J gene is TRBJ2-1, the V gene TRBV28; tentatively, D is TRBD2 (5 bases). This CDR3 has 15 amino acids. Trimming removed 2 bases from V and 9 bases from J, with 17 bases in between. CDR1 is MDHEN, CDR2 SYDVKM, per germline. The CDR3 loop reads CASSLLDSGLVEQFF. The CDR3, as DNA: TGTGCCAGCAGTTTACTGGACTCGGGTTTGGTTGAGCAGTTCTTC.

The CDR3 bases are TGTGCCTGGAGCAACCGGGTGAACACTGAAGCTTTCTTT. Translation: CAWSNRVNTEAFF. V is TRBV30 and J is TRBJ1-1; D not certain. The CDR3 totals 13 residues. V dropped 3 bases and J dropped 0 bases, with 8 bases sitting between them. The germline V gene has CDR1 GTSNPN and CDR2 SVGIG (reference sequence).

J is TRBJ2-5 and V is TRBV7-9; D is unresolved. This CDR3 region has 13 residues. With 1 base removed from V and 1 base from J, the gap between germline ends came to 4 bases. CDR1 SEHNR and CDR2 FQNEAQ come from the germline V gene (reference sequence). CDR3 protein: CASSLVAQETQYF. The CDR3, as DNA: TGTGCCAGCAGCTTAGTGGCCCAAGAGACCCAGTACTTC.

The V call is TRBV20-1, the J call TRBJ2-7; D is possibly TRBD1 (6 bases). The CDR3 is 12 amino acids. The germline CDR1 and CDR2 sequences are DFQATT and SNEGSKA (reference sequence). V was cut by 3 bases and J by 2 bases, with 8 bases left in between. The CDR3 region has the DNA TGCAGTGCTAGTAGGGACACCTACGAGCAGTACTTC. This encodes CSASRDTYEQYF.

The chain couples TRBV4-2 to TRBJ2-7, with no clear D. The V gene's germline CDR1 is LGHNA and CDR2 YNFKEQ. This CDR3 is built from 15 residues. Trimming left V 4 bases short and J 0 bases short, with 13 bases between. This CDR3 reads CASSLTILTSYEQYF. Written as DNA, the CDR3 is TGTGCCAGCAGCCTAACGATACTTACCTCCTACGAGCAGTACTTC.

V gene TRBV5-8 combines with J gene TRBJ2-5; 8 bases are a match to TRBD2. This CDR3 has 17 residues. V was clipped by 4 bases and J by 0 bases; unmatched bases: 11. CDR1 and CDR2 (germline): SGHTS, YDEGEE. This CDR3 reads CASSPPGGSGDQETQYF. The CDR3 nucleotides are TGTGCCAGCAGCCCGCCGGGGGGGAGCGGAGACCAAGAGACCCAGTACTTC.

This clone is a singleton in its sample. CDR3 in DNA: TGTGCCAGCAGTTTTCGGACAGTTTCCTCTGGGGCCAACGTCCTGACTTTC. Amino acids: CASSFRTVSSGANVLTF. V usage is TRBV27 and J usage is TRBJ2-6, with D tentatively TRBD1 (6 bases). CDR1 and CDR2 from the germline V gene are MNHEY and SMNVEV (reference sequence). V was cut by 3 bases and J by 0 bases, with 12 bases left in between. This CDR3 is built from 17 residues.

This chain joins TRBV11-2 and TRBJ2-2; D not certain. CDR3 size: 14 residues. V shed 2 bases and J shed 3 bases, with 7 bases lying between them. Germline CDR1 SGHAT, CDR2 FQNNGV. CDR3 amino acids: CASSLSPYTGELFF. As DNA, the CDR3 is TGTGCCAGCAGCTTATCCCCTTACACCGGGGAGCTGTTTTTT. Variable domain in full (rest from reference TRBV11-2 and TRBJ2-2): EAGVAQSPRYKIIEKRQSVAFWCNPISGHATLYWYQQILGQGPKLLIQFQNNGVVDDSQLPKDRFSAERLKGVDSTLKIQPAKLEDSAVYLCASSLSPYTGELFFGEGSRLTVL.

The genes are TRBV6-2 or TRBV6-3 and TRBJ2-1; 8 bases are a match to TRBD2. Trimming took 2 bases from V and 0 from J; bases not matched to a gene: 9. From germline, CDR1 is MNHEY and CDR2 SVGEGT. CDR3 length equals 18 residues. CDR3: CASSYSGSGVSSYNEQFF. In nucleotides, the CDR3 is TGTGCCAGCAGTTACAGCGGTAGCGGGGTGAGCTCCTACAATGAGCAGTTCTTC.

The V and J genes are TRBV6-5 and TRBJ2-7; 11 nucleotides line up with TRBD2. The trim removed 0 bases at V and 3 bases at J, leaving 1 base unmatched. CDR3 length equals 15 residues. Germline V gene data show CDR1 as MNHEY and CDR2 as SVGAGI. This CDR3 is CASSYSGTSGYEQYF. The CDR3 DNA reads as TGTGCCAGCAGTTACTCGGGGACTAGCGGCTACGAGCAGTACTTC.

V gene TRBV20-1 combines with J gene TRBJ1-2, with D unclear. CDR3 length: 11 amino acids. Trimming pared 4 bases from V and 7 bases from J, leaving 10 bases between. The V gene's germline CDR1 is DFQATT and CDR2 SNEGSKA (reference sequence). Here the CDR3 reads CSAIAGVGYTF. The CDR3 coding sequence is TGCAGTGCTATAGCCGGGGTTGGCTACACCTTC.

This chain connects TRBV5-4 to TRBJ2-2; D uncertain. Germline V lookup: CDR1 SGHNT, CDR2 YYREEE (reference sequence). V was clipped by 4 bases and J by 0 bases, with 19 bases between them. The CDR3 sequence is 18 residues long. The CDR3 loop is CASSTSLRDIANTGELFF. The DNA of the CDR3 is TGTGCCAGCAGCACAAGCCTCCGAGACATCGCGAACACCGGGGAGCTGTTTTTT. Full variable domain (rest looked up from reference TRBV5-4 and TRBJ2-2): ETGVTQSPTHLIKTRGQQVTLRCSSQSGHNTVSWYQQALGQGPQFIFQYYREEENGRGNFPPRFSGLQFPNYSSELNVNALELDDSALYLCASSTSLRDIANTGELFFGEGSRLTVL.

V gene TRBV7-8 combines with J gene TRBJ1-6; D unclear. There are 16 residues in the CDR3. V lost 3 bases and J lost 7, with 16 bases in between. Germline V lookup: CDR1 SGHVS, CDR2 FQNEAQ. In DNA form, the CDR3 reads TGTGCCAGCAGCTTTGTCACCGCCCGCGGGAATTCACCCCTCCACTTT. This codes for CASSFVTARGNSPLHF.

The chain recombines TRBV11-2 with TRBJ2-7, with 7 positions matching TRBD1. There are 13 residues in the CDR3. The germline gives CDR1 SGHAT, CDR2 FQNNGV. V lost 2 bases and J lost 9; bases outside the gene matches: 7. The CDR3 here is CASSLTGASGQYF. The CDR3 coding sequence is TGTGCCAGCAGCTTAACAGGGGCGTCGGGGCAGTACTTC.